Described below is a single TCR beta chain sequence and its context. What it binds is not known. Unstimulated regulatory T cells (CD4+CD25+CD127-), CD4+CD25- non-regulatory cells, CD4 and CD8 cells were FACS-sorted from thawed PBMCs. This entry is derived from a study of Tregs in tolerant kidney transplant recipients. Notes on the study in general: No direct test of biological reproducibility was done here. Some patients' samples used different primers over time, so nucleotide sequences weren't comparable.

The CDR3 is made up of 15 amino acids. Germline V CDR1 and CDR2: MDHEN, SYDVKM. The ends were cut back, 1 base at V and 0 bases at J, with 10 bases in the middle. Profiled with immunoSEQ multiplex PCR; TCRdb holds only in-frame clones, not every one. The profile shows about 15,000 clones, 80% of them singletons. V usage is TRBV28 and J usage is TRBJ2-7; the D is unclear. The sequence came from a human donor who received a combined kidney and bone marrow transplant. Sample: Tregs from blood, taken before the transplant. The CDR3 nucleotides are TGTGCCAGCAGTTTATCGTGGCGGAACTCCTACGAGCAGTACTTC. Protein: CASSLSWRNSYEQYF.